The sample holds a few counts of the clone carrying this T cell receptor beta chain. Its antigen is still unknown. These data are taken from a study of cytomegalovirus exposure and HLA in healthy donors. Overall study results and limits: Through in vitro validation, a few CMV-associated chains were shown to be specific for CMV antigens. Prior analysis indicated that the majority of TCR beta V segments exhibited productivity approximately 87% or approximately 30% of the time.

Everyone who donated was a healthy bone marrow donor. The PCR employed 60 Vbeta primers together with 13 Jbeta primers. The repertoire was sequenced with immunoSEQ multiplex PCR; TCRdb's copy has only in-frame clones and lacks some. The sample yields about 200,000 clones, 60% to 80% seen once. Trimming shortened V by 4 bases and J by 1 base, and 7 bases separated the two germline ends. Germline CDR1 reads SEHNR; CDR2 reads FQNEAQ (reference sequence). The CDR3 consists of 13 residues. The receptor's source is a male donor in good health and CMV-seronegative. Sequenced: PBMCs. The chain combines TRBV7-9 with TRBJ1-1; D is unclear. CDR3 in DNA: TGTGCCAGCAGCTCCTGGCAGAACACTGAAGCTTTCTTT. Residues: CASSSWQNTEAFF.